This TCR beta chain was obtained from a study of OX40 agonist ivuxolimab in advanced cancers. About the study: Cohort: around 86% men, mean age around 60, aged about 23 to 79. Whole-study findings and limits: Antigens targeted by the expanded peripheral T cells were not determined.

Generated by immunoSEQ multiplex PCR, the TCRdb table keeps only in-frame clones and is missing some. In the table there are approximately 79,000 clones, 80% to 95% of which are singletons. This CDR3 comprises 14 residues. The germline V gene has CDR1 SGHAT and CDR2 FQNNGV. With 0 bases removed from V and 3 bases from J, the gap between germline ends came to 9 bases. About this clone itself: The antigen is undetermined.

The chain combines TRBV11-2 with TRBJ2-7; D gene uncertain. Sequencing used CD4+ or CD8+ T cells sorted from blood, obtained in a trial of the OX40 agonist ivuxolimab. The TCR comes from an adult with an advanced solid tumor such as melanoma, head and neck, liver or kidney cancer. The CDR3 region has the DNA TGTGCCAGCAGCTTAGAAAACGTTTTCTACGAGCAGTACTTC. Its translation is CASSLENVFYEQYF. Combining the CDR3 with reference TRBV11-2 and TRBJ2-7 gives the whole variable domain EAGVAQSPRYKIIEKRQSVAFWCNPISGHATLYWYQQILGQGPKLLIQFQNNGVVDDSQLPKDRFSAERLKGVDSTLKIQPAKLEDSAVYLCASSLENVFYEQYFGPGTRLTVT.